The T cell receptor (beta chain) described here comes from a study of blood T cell repertoires in COVID-19. Study background: Donors in the United States, Italy and Spain gave samples during acute or convalescent COVID-19. PBMCs, B-cell-depleted T cells, or T cells provided the cDNA or gDNA that made up the material.

Under the authors' procedure: The authors estimated nucleated cell counts from reference gene primer amplification. Sequenced by immunoSEQ multiplex PCR; TCRdb stores in-frame clones only, minus some. The V and J calls and clone size were taken over from that table, and D and trimming were inferred from the DNA. This table holds tens of thousands of clones, roughly 84% found once. The V gene's germline CDR1 is MNHEY and CDR2 SVGEGT. V was clipped by 0 bases and J by 4 bases, with 12 bases between them. CDR3 length equals 15 residues. The table lists this clone with a few counts. The clonotype comes from a human donor in a cohort sampled during active COVID-19. This rearrangement joins TRBV6-2 or TRBV6-3 to TRBJ1-1; D perhaps matches TRBD1 (5 bases). The sequencing input was peripheral blood. The CDR3 protein is CASSYSSRVGTEAFF. CDR3 nucleotide sequence: TGTGCCAGCAGTTACTCGAGCAGGGTAGGCACTGAAGCTTTCTTT.